These 3 T cell receptor beta chains were sequenced from one sample in a study of T cells in Graves' hyperthyroidism and ophthalmopathy. There were TCR beta CDR3 regions amplified from RNA transcripts. RT-PCR in the first round (using the HTBI primer set) targeted the TCR CDR3. TCRdb re-called the multiplex PCR reads with MiXCR, one entry per CDR3 protein. Here the sample spans a few hundred thousand distinct CDR3 sequences, around 46% being singletons. Sequencing was performed on peripheral blood or thyroid tissue (not recorded which). The source is an adult woman with Graves' disease, either hyperthyroidism or ophthalmopathy (not recorded which).

This clonotype was picked up many times. The rearrangement uses TRBV2 and TRBJ2-6, with TRBD1 matching 9 bases. Germline assignment: CDR1 SNHLY and CDR2 FYNNEI. V shed 10 bases and J 2 bases; nucleotides not matched to a gene: 6. CDR3 size: 15 residues. CDR3 amino acids: CANRQGVAGANVLTF. In nucleotides, the CDR3 is TGTGCCAACCGACAGGGGGTAGCTGGGGCCAACGTCCTGACTTTC.

This chain joins TRBV25-1 and TRBJ1-1; no definite D call. Per the germline V gene, CDR1 is MGHDK and CDR2 is SYGVNS. The CDR3 contains 12 residues. The V end was cut by 7 bases, the J end by 9 bases, with 15 bases between. The CDR3 DNA is TGTGCCAGCAACGCGGAGGGAGTCAAAGCTTTCTTT. Translating it yields CASNAEGVKAFF.

This clonotype was recorded at least ten times. This rearrangement joins TRBV7-3 to TRBJ2-7; D unresolved. CDR1 and CDR2 from the germline V gene are SGHTA and FQGTGA. The CDR3 sequence is 15 residues long. Trimming left V 3 bases short and J 5 bases short, with 17 bases between. The CDR3, as DNA: TGTGCCAGCAGCTTGGGCAGGAGCGAAGTGGACGAGCAGTACTTC. Its translation: CASSLGRSEVDEQYF.